The rows below give T cell receptor beta chains drawn from one sample of a study of identical twins. TCRdb re-called the 5' RACE reads with MiXCR, one entry per CDR3 protein. The table has about 550,000 distinct CDR3 sequences, around 20% seen once. The data were also submitted as part of a second study, on yellow fever vaccine responses in identical twins.

Sequencing was carried out using CD4+ T cells sorted from blood. The receptor set was obtained from a woman younger than 35 in good health. The CDR3 runs from the conserved cysteine through the conserved F or W. The order of the fields is V gene, D gene, J gene, CDR3 length, clone size, CDR3 protein, CDR3 DNA. D genes are given only for firm matches. A row's size may be missing; if present it is once, few, many or a size class.

V gene: TRBV5-1; D gene: NA; J gene: TRBJ2-7; CDR3 length: 15; clone size: NA; CDR3 protein: CASSLSQGSTHEQYF; CDR3 DNA: TGCGCCAGCAGCTTGTCCCAGGGGAGTACCCACGAGCAGTACTTC
V gene: TRBV6-5; D gene: NA; J gene: TRBJ2-7; CDR3 length: 14; clone size: NA; CDR3 protein: CASSYAGTGSEQYF; CDR3 DNA: TGTGCCAGCAGTTACGCCGGAACAGGGTCCGAGCAGTACTTC
V gene: TRBV5-1; D gene: TRBD1; J gene: TRBJ2-7; CDR3 length: 13; clone size: NA; CDR3 protein: CASRGTGNSEQYF; CDR3 DNA: TGCGCCAGCAGGGGGACAGGGAACTCCGAGCAGTACTTC
V gene: TRBV19; D gene: TRBD2; J gene: TRBJ2-6; CDR3 length: 17; clone size: few; CDR3 protein: CASRASGGSSGANVLTF; CDR3 DNA: TGTGCCAGTAGGGCTAGCGGGGGGAGCTCTGGGGCCAACGTCCTGACTTTC
V gene: TRBV3-1; D gene: TRBD1; J gene: TRBJ1-1; CDR3 length: 13; clone size: NA; CDR3 protein: CASSQGDRGVAFF; CDR3 DNA: TGTGCCAGCAGCCAAGGGGACAGGGGAGTAGCTTTCTTT
V gene: TRBV5-1; D gene: NA; J gene: TRBJ1-1; CDR3 length: 12; clone size: NA; CDR3 protein: CASSPHGSEAFF; CDR3 DNA: TGCGCCAGCAGCCCTCACGGCAGCGAAGCTTTCTTT
V gene: TRBV28; D gene: TRBD2; J gene: TRBJ2-3; CDR3 length: 13; clone size: once; CDR3 protein: CASRQNSGRTQYF; CDR3 DNA: TGTGCCAGCAGACAAAACTCCGGGAGGACGCAGTATTTT
V gene: TRBV10-3; D gene: TRBD1; J gene: TRBJ2-1; CDR3 length: 15; clone size: few; CDR3 protein: CAISETYNRGHEQFF; CDR3 DNA: TGTGCCATCAGTGAAACCTACAACAGGGGTCATGAGCAGTTCTTC
V gene: TRBV4-1; D gene: NA; J gene: TRBJ2-5; CDR3 length: 13; clone size: NA; CDR3 protein: CASSQVTVETQYF; CDR3 DNA: TGCGCCAGCAGCCAAGTCACGGTGGAGACCCAGTACTTC
V gene: TRBV28; D gene: NA; J gene: TRBJ2-7; CDR3 length: 11; clone size: once; CDR3 protein: CASAEATGAYF; CDR3 DNA: TGTGCCAGCGCCGAAGCGACAGGAGCGTACTTC
V gene: TRBV24-1; D gene: TRBD1; J gene: TRBJ2-1; CDR3 length: 13; clone size: few; CDR3 protein: CATKGGLNNEQFF; CDR3 DNA: TGTGCCACCAAAGGGGGCCTTAACAATGAGCAGTTCTTC
V gene: TRBV5-5; D gene: TRBD1; J gene: TRBJ2-2; CDR3 length: 16; clone size: NA; CDR3 protein: CASSFGGTGGTGELFF; CDR3 DNA: TGTGCCAGCAGCTTCGGAGGGACAGGGGGCACCGGGGAGCTGTTTTTT
V gene: TRBV5-5; D gene: TRBD1; J gene: TRBJ2-3; CDR3 length: 16; clone size: few; CDR3 protein: CASSFGTGIGTDTQYF; CDR3 DNA: TGTGCCAGCAGCTTCGGGACAGGGATTGGCACAGATACGCAGTATTTT
V gene: TRBV4-1; D gene: TRBD2; J gene: TRBJ2-4; CDR3 length: 20; clone size: NA; CDR3 protein: CASSQDLTVAGAGAKNIQYF; CDR3 DNA: TGCGCCAGCAGCCAAGATCTTACGGTAGCGGGAGCGGGAGCCAAAAACATTCAGTACTTC
V gene: TRBV4-1; D gene: TRBD2; J gene: TRBJ2-1; CDR3 length: 18; clone size: NA; CDR3 protein: CASSPTGFSVAGGNEQFF; CDR3 DNA: TGCGCCAGCAGCCCCACCGGTTTTAGTGTAGCGGGAGGGAATGAGCAGTTCTTC
V gene: TRBV6-1; D gene: TRBD1; J gene: TRBJ2-5; CDR3 length: 14; clone size: NA; CDR3 protein: CASRDRGGEETQYF; CDR3 DNA: TGTGCCAGCAGGGACAGGGGGGGGGAAGAGACCCAGTACTTC
V gene: TRBV24-1; D gene: TRBD1; J gene: TRBJ2-3; CDR3 length: 16; clone size: NA; CDR3 protein: CATSEPGTGITDTQYF; CDR3 DNA: TGTGCCACCAGTGAACCCGGGACAGGGATCACAGATACGCAGTATTTT
V gene: TRBV5-1; D gene: TRBD2; J gene: TRBJ2-3; CDR3 length: 16; clone size: NA; CDR3 protein: CASSLVAGGAGDTQYF; CDR3 DNA: TGCGCCAGCAGCTTGGTGGCGGGGGGCGCGGGAGATACGCAGTATTTT
V gene: TRBV29-1; D gene: TRBD2; J gene: TRBJ2-7; CDR3 length: 13; clone size: few; CDR3 protein: CSVGTSGTGEQYF; CDR3 DNA: TGCAGCGTCGGGACTAGCGGGACTGGCGAGCAGTACTTC
V gene: TRBV5-1; D gene: TRBD2; J gene: TRBJ2-2; CDR3 length: 15; clone size: NA; CDR3 protein: CASSPGGLETGELFF; CDR3 DNA: TGCGCCAGCAGCCCGGGAGGCCTGGAGACCGGGGAGCTGTTTTTT
V gene: TRBV29-1; D gene: NA; J gene: TRBJ2-3; CDR3 length: 14; clone size: few; CDR3 protein: CSVEVGLHTDTQYF; CDR3 DNA: TGCAGCGTTGAAGTAGGACTACACACAGATACGCAGTATTTT
V gene: TRBV7-3; D gene: NA; J gene: TRBJ2-1; CDR3 length: 13; clone size: few; CDR3 protein: CASSLTPYNEQFF; CDR3 DNA: TGTGCCAGCAGCTTAACCCCCTACAATGAGCAGTTCTTC
V gene: TRBV6-2/TRBV6-3; D gene: TRBD2; J gene: TRBJ2-2; CDR3 length: 16; clone size: few; CDR3 protein: CASRELAGSNTGELFF; CDR3 DNA: TGTGCCAGCAGAGAATTAGCGGGATCGAACACCGGGGAGCTGTTTTTT
V gene: TRBV12-3/TRBV12-4; D gene: NA; J gene: TRBJ1-1; CDR3 length: 13; clone size: few; CDR3 protein: CASSSAGGRGAFF; CDR3 DNA: TGTGCCAGCAGCTCGGCGGGAGGGAGAGGAGCTTTCTTT
V gene: TRBV7-6; D gene: TRBD2; J gene: TRBJ2-3; CDR3 length: 14; clone size: NA; CDR3 protein: CASSQAGRTDTQYF; CDR3 DNA: TGTGCCAGCAGCCAAGCGGGGCGCACAGATACGCAGTATTTT
V gene: TRBV12-3/TRBV12-4; D gene: NA; J gene: TRBJ1-4; CDR3 length: 16; clone size: few; CDR3 protein: CASSVSGAATNEKLFF; CDR3 DNA: TGTGCCAGCAGTGTCTCTGGTGCCGCAACTAATGAAAAACTGTTTTTT
V gene: TRBV11-2; D gene: NA; J gene: TRBJ2-5; CDR3 length: 13; clone size: NA; CDR3 protein: CASSLFAAQTQYF; CDR3 DNA: TGTGCCAGCAGCTTATTCGCGGCGCAAACCCAGTACTTC
V gene: TRBV12-3/TRBV12-4; D gene: TRBD2; J gene: TRBJ2-5; CDR3 length: 17; clone size: NA; CDR3 protein: CASSLEGLAGEQETQYF; CDR3 DNA: TGTGCCAGCAGTTTAGAGGGACTAGCGGGGGAACAAGAGACCCAGTACTTC
V gene: TRBV12-3/TRBV12-4; D gene: TRBD1; J gene: TRBJ1-1; CDR3 length: 12; clone size: NA; CDR3 protein: CASSTGGLVAFF; CDR3 DNA: TGTGCCAGCAGCACAGGGGGTTTAGTAGCTTTCTTT
V gene: TRBV5-5; D gene: TRBD2; J gene: TRBJ2-1; CDR3 length: 15; clone size: NA; CDR3 protein: CASSPRGVPTDEQFF; CDR3 DNA: TGTGCCAGCAGCCCGCGGGGGGTCCCAACCGATGAGCAGTTCTTC
V gene: TRBV24-1; D gene: NA; J gene: TRBJ2-3; CDR3 length: 16; clone size: few; CDR3 protein: CATSDFGSMGTDTQYF; CDR3 DNA: TGTGCCACCAGTGATTTTGGGAGTATGGGCACAGATACGCAGTATTTT
V gene: TRBV4-2; D gene: TRBD2; J gene: TRBJ2-1; CDR3 length: 17; clone size: NA; CDR3 protein: CASSQDPGLAGYNEQFF; CDR3 DNA: TGTGCCAGCAGCCAAGACCCGGGACTAGCGGGTTACAATGAGCAGTTCTTC
V gene: TRBV6-1; D gene: NA; J gene: TRBJ1-5; CDR3 length: 14; clone size: NA; CDR3 protein: CASSEMGVQWAQHF; CDR3 DNA: TGTGCCAGCAGTGAAATGGGGGTTCAATGGGCCCAGCATTTT
V gene: TRBV6-2/TRBV6-3; D gene: TRBD1; J gene: TRBJ1-1; CDR3 length: 12; clone size: NA; CDR3 protein: CASSHRGTEAFF; CDR3 DNA: TGTGCCAGCAGTCACAGGGGCACTGAAGCTTTCTTT
V gene: TRBV20-1; D gene: NA; J gene: TRBJ1-1; CDR3 length: 13; clone size: once; CDR3 protein: CSARIGPNTEAFF; CDR3 DNA: TGCAGTGCTAGGATAGGGCCGAACACTGAAGCTTTCTTT